This TCR beta chain was observed in a study of tumor-infiltrating lymphocytes in oesophageal squamous cell carcinoma. TCRdb itself ran the PCR reads through MiXCR, one entry per CDR3 protein. The profile shows 20,000 to 25,000 distinct CDR3 sequences, more than 30% of them singletons. This clonotype was counted many times. This CDR3 is built from 12 residues. Germline values: CDR1 MNHNS, CDR2 SASEGT. Between the trimmed V and J ends, which lost 7 bases and 3 bases, there was a span of 10 bases. Sequenced: esophageal tumor tissue. V is TRBV6-1 and J is TRBJ2-7, with D possibly being TRBD2 (5 bases). The TCR sequence derives from a male donor with esophageal squamous cell carcinoma. The DNA for the CDR3 is TGTGCCAGCAACGGGGAAAGCTACGAGCAGTACTTC. Its protein is CASNGESYEQYF.